Below are 14 T cell receptor beta chains sequenced from a single sample in a study of lymphopenia after photon versus proton radiotherapy (dated by TCRdb to between 2018 and 2021). Libraries were built with the immunoSEQ multiplex PCR assay. The table comes from immuneACCESS by way of TCRdb, which keeps in-frame sequences with V and J called. Part of the clones is missing from these tables; in studies checked, under half for an unresolved V gene and the rest for unknown reasons. The table for this sample lists approximately 5,000 clones; more than 65% of them were counted only once. About 50% of the sample goes to the ten largest clones. The starting material was peripheral blood, obtained from a patient treated with proton-based radiotherapy. The receptors derive from a man older than 75 with esophageal cancer.

This clone was seen only once. The rearrangement links TRBV4-1 to TRBJ2-1; 12 nucleotides agree with TRBD2. CDR3 size: 16 residues. From germline, CDR1 is MGHRA and CDR2 YSYEKL. Trimming cost V 3 bases and J 5 bases; bases outside gene matches: 5. This CDR3 is CASSQQLAGGNNEQFF. Here the CDR3 DNA reads TGCGCCAGCAGCCAGCAACTAGCGGGGGGAAACAATGAGCAGTTCTTC.

The chain couples TRBV6-5 to TRBJ2-7; D unclear. Germline loops: CDR1 MNHEY, CDR2 SVGAGI. This CDR3 region has 10 residues. Trimming shortened V by 6 bases and J by 6 bases, and 6 bases separated the two germline ends. The DNA for the CDR3 is TGTGCCAGCAGGGATGGCGAGCAGTACTTC. This encodes CASRDGEQYF.

The J gene is TRBJ2-5, the V gene TRBV5-3; 11 bases are shared with TRBD2. TRBV5-3 is flagged as an ORF with uncertain function. This CDR3 has 14 amino acids. The ends lost 8 bases at V and 2 bases at J; junction bases unmatched: 5. The CDR3 sequence: CASSGTSGQETQYF. The CDR3 DNA reads TGTGCCAGCTCGGGGACTAGCGGTCAAGAGACCCAGTACTTC.

The rearrangement joins TRBV6-6 to TRBJ1-2, with unresolved D. The V gene lost 3 bases and the J gene lost 5 bases, with 10 bases spanning the gap. Germline assignment: CDR1 MNHNY and CDR2 SVGAGI (reference sequence). This CDR3 contains 13 residues. CDR3 in amino acids: CASSYPWEYGYTF. The CDR3 coding sequence is TGTGCCAGCAGTTATCCTTGGGAATATGGCTACACCTTC.

V is TRBV7-8 and J is TRBJ1-3; a possible D gene is TRBD1 (5 bases). The CDR3 sequence is 16 residues long. CDR1 and CDR2 (germline): SGHVS, FQNEAQ. The germline V and J ends were trimmed by 4 bases and 2 bases, with 15 bases remaining between them. The CDR3 is CASSSSGGNTGNTIYF. CDR3 nucleotides: TGTGCCAGCAGCTCCAGTGGGGGGAATACTGGAAACACCATATATTTT.

The chain employs TRBV29-1 and TRBJ2-2, with a weak D call TRBD2 (7 bases). The length of the CDR3 is 14 residues. From germline, CDR1 is SQVTM and CDR2 ANQGSEA. Trimming left V 7 bases short and J 3 bases short, with 15 bases between. Here the CDR3 reads CSALTGGYTGELFF. In DNA, the CDR3 is TGCAGCGCCCTGACGGGGGGCTACACCGGGGAGCTGTTTTTT.

This chain connects TRBV29-1 to TRBJ1-5; D not certain. The germline CDR1 and CDR2 sequences are SQVTM and ANQGSEA. The ends were cut back, 5 bases at V and 1 base at J, with 9 bases in the middle. The CDR3 has 13 residues. The CDR3 is CSVRVQSNQPQHF. The CDR3 DNA is TGCAGCGTTAGGGTCCAGAGCAATCAGCCCCAGCATTTT.

This chain joins TRBV15 and TRBJ2-3; D call uncertain. V was clipped by 7 bases and J by 0 bases, with 11 bases between them. In germline, CDR1 is LNHNV, CDR2 YYDKDF (reference sequence). The CDR3 is 14 amino acids. The CDR3, as DNA: TGTGCCACCAACGACGTTACTAGCACAGATACGCAGTATTTT. It encodes CATNDVTSTDTQYF. Supplemented by reference TRBV15 and TRBJ2-3, the full variable domain reads DAMVIQNPRYQVTQFGKPVTLSCSQTLNHNVMYWYQQKSSQAPKLLFHYYDKDFNNEADTPDNFQSRRPNTSFCFLDIRSPGLGDTAMYLCATNDVTSTDTQYFGPGTRLTVL.

This chain joins TRBV4-1 and TRBJ2-7; D is ambiguous. Trimming removed 1 base at V and 5 bases at J, with 3 bases between. Germline V gene lookup returns CDR1 MGHRA and CDR2 YSYEKL. The CDR3 has 11 amino acids. In DNA form, the CDR3 reads TGCGCCAGCAGCCAAGCTAACGAGCAGTACTTC. Residues: CASSQANEQYF.

Here the CDR3 DNA reads TGTGCCAGTAGTGCCACGGGGCAGGAAGTTTTCGATGAGCAGTTCTTC. Protein product: CASSATGQEVFDEQFF. The J gene is TRBJ2-1, the V gene TRBV19, with D possibly called TRBD1 or TRBD2 (5 bases each). V lost 5 bases to trimming and J lost 8 bases, with 22 bases between them. Germline CDR1 is LNHDA and CDR2 is SQIVND (reference sequence). The CDR3 is 16 amino acids.

As concerns this clone: This CDR3 fails to terminate in the conserved phenylalanine or tryptophan, so it likely reflects a read error. This rearrangement joins TRBV11-2 to TRBJ2-7; TRBD1 aligns across 9 bases. With 6 bases clipped from V and 7 bases from J, the junction kept 7 bases outside the gene matches. This CDR3 contains 13 residues. Germline V CDR1 and CDR2: SGHAT, FQNNGV. Here the CDR3 reads CASRGTGSGEQYL. As DNA, the CDR3 is TGTGCCAGCAGGGGGACAGGGTCGGGTGAGCAGTACCTC.

In this sample, this clone turned up a few times. This chain connects TRBV30 to TRBJ2-4; D is perhaps TRBD1 (6 bases). Germline V gene lookup returns CDR1 GTSNPN and CDR2 SVGIG (reference sequence). The germline V and J ends were trimmed by 0 bases and 8 bases, with 8 bases remaining between them. The CDR3 length is 12 residues. CDR3 sequence (DNA): TGTGCCTGGAGTGTACAGGGCGACATTCAGTACTTC. It yields the protein CAWSVQGDIQYF.

The chain links TRBV2 to TRBJ2-1, with 7 bases matching TRBD2. Trimming removed 4 bases from V and 6 bases from J; junction bases left unmatched: 12. This CDR3 has 16 amino acids. Germline values: CDR1 SNHLY, CDR2 FYNNEI. CDR3: CASSGYGGSKANEQFF. CDR3 DNA sequence: TGTGCCAGCAGTGGGTATGGCGGGAGTAAAGCCAATGAGCAGTTCTTC.

The chain couples TRBV29-1 to TRBJ2-3; TRBD1 matches at 9 bases. CDR1 and CDR2 (germline): SQVTM, ANQGSEA. V lost 7 bases, J lost 5 bases, and 10 bases stayed unmatched. The CDR3 has 14 residues. The CDR3 region has the DNA TGCAGCGCCGGACCAACAGGGGGCGTAGATACGCAGTATTTT. Translation gives CSAGPTGGVDTQYF.